The entry below gives a single T cell receptor beta chain sequence along with its context. This entry is derived from a study of blood T cell repertoires in COVID-19. Clones were sequenced by immunoSEQ multiplex PCR, and TCRdb holds only the in-frame ones, with some missing. The sample consists of about 47,000 clones, 55% to 70% of them appearing once. The clonotype comes from a woman aged 70-85 years with acute or convalescent COVID-19. What was sequenced was peripheral blood.

Written as DNA, the CDR3 is TGCGCCAGCAGCTTGGCCGGAGCAACTGCGGGGGCAACTAATGAAAAACTGTTTTTT. Amino acid sequence: CASSLAGATAGATNEKLFF. The chain combines TRBV5-1 with TRBJ1-4; a weak D match, TRBD1 (5 bases). This CDR3 is built from 19 residues. Germline values: CDR1 SGHRS, CDR2 YFSETQ. The V gene lost 0 bases and the J gene lost 0 bases, with 18 bases spanning the gap. The whole variable domain, filled in from reference TRBV5-1 and TRBJ1-4, reads KAGVTQTPRYLIKTRGQQVTLSCSPISGHRSVSWYQQTPGQGLQFLFEYFSETQRNKGNFPGRFSGRQFSNSRSEMNVSTLELGDSALYLCASSLAGATAGATNEKLFFGSGTQLSVL.